The 31 T cell receptor beta chains presented below share a single source sample, sequenced in a study of blood T cell repertoires in COVID-19. TCRdb's copy holds only in-frame clones and misses some; the assay was immunoSEQ multiplex PCR. The table shows fewer than 350,000 clones, with around 90% occurring only once. Specimen: PBMCs or T cells enriched from blood (not recorded which). The receptors stem from a man aged 60-69 years who had recovered from COVID-19.

The gene calls are TRBV2 and TRBJ2-2; TRBD1 agrees at 7 bases. The V gene end was trimmed by 9 bases and the J gene end by 3 bases; junction bases not matched to a gene: 1. The CDR3 is 12 amino acids. The germline V gene encodes CDR1 SNHLY and CDR2 FYNNEI. CDR3 nucleotide sequence: TGTGCCAGTACAGGGGACACCGGGGAGCTGTTTTTT. Residues: CASTGDTGELFF.

V is TRBV19 and J is TRBJ1-1; D unclear. Germline values: CDR1 LNHDA, CDR2 SQIVND (reference sequence). The CDR3 loop spans 13 amino acids. V was trimmed by 5 bases and J by 8 bases, leaving 15 bases between them. The CDR3: CASSPLGGWEAFF. In nucleotides, the CDR3 is TGTGCCAGTAGTCCCCTAGGTGGATGGGAAGCTTTCTTT. The whole variable domain, filled in from reference TRBV19 and TRBJ1-1, reads DGGITQSPKYLFRKEGQNVTLSCEQNLNHDAMYWYRQDPGQGLRLIYYSQIVNDFQKGDIAEGYSVSREKKESFPLTVTSAQKNPTAFYLCASSPLGGWEAFFGQGTRLTVV.

The chain uses TRBV28 and TRBJ1-4; 8 bases match TRBD1. In germline, CDR1 is MDHEN, CDR2 SYDVKM. V was clipped by 6 bases and J by 7 bases; unmatched bases: 10. The CDR3 runs 15 residues. CDR3 in amino acids: CASRLGQGGFEKLFF. The CDR3 coding sequence is TGTGCCAGCAGGTTAGGACAGGGTGGATTTGAAAAACTGTTTTTT.

This chain uses TRBV10-3 with TRBJ2-7; 7 bases map to TRBD1. CDR1 is ENHRY and CDR2 is SYGVKD in the germline V gene. The V segment lost 6 bases and the J segment 3 bases; nucleotides outside the gene matches: 5. The CDR3 totals 13 residues. This CDR3 is CAISRDRGYEQYF. CDR3 sequence (DNA): TGTGCCATCAGCCGGGACAGAGGCTACGAGCAGTACTTC.

The chain's CDR3 is CASSESLGGRDSVSAFF. CDR3 coding DNA: TGTGCCAGCAGTGAATCGTTGGGTGGCCGGGACAGTGTTTCAGCTTTCTTT. The chain joins TRBV25-1 to TRBJ1-1, with 7 positions matching TRBD1. J was trimmed by 10 bases and V by 1 base; bases with no gene match: 18. CDR1 and CDR2 from the germline V gene are MGHDK and SYGVNS. This CDR3 has 17 amino acids.

The genes are TRBV15 and TRBJ1-2; D is unclear. This CDR3 contains 13 residues. V was trimmed by 0 bases and J by 6 bases, leaving 8 bases between them. Germline values: CDR1 LNHNV, CDR2 YYDKDF (reference sequence). CDR3 bases: TGTGCCACCAGCAGAGAAGGAGGTAATGGCTACACCTTC. The encoded protein is CATSREGGNGYTF.

The chain joins TRBV5-1 to TRBJ1-2; a weak D match, TRBD1 (5 bases). CDR3 length: 13 residues. Between the trimmed V and J ends, which lost 4 bases and 8 bases, there was a span of 15 bases. The V gene's germline CDR1 is SGHRS and CDR2 YFSETQ. CDR3 sequence: CASSPFPGEGYTF. The CDR3 DNA follows: TGCGCCAGCAGCCCTTTTCCGGGGGAGGGCTACACCTTC. The complete variable domain, with remaining parts taken from reference TRBV5-1 and TRBJ1-2, reads KAGVTQTPRYLIKTRGQQVTLSCSPISGHRSVSWYQQTPGQGLQFLFEYFSETQRNKGNFPGRFSGRQFSNSRSEMNVSTLELGDSALYLCASSPFPGEGYTFGSGTRLTVV.

This clone was recorded once. The V call is TRBV12-3 or TRBV12-4, the J call TRBJ2-7; no clear D gene. The CDR3 runs 12 residues. The V and J ends lost 7 bases and 2 bases respectively, with 9 bases between them. CDR3 nucleotide sequence: TGTGCCAGCACCCCGAGGCCCTACGAGCAGTACTTC. Amino acid sequence: CASTPRPYEQYF.

The chain combines TRBV19 with TRBJ2-3, with a tentative D call TRBD2 (5 bases). Trimming left V 8 bases short and J 0 bases short, with 9 bases between. This CDR3 has 13 amino acids. Looked up from germline, CDR1 is LNHDA and CDR2 is SQIVND (reference sequence). The CDR3 spells CASRGESTDTQYF. CDR3 nucleotide sequence: TGTGCCAGTCGTGGGGAGAGCACAGATACGCAGTATTTT.

CDR3 region: CASNEGRWPQHF. The CDR3, as DNA: TGTGCCAGCAACGAGGGTAGGTGGCCCCAGCATTTT. The chain couples TRBV28 to TRBJ1-5; D is uncertain. V lost 7 bases and J lost 9, with 13 bases in between. The length of the CDR3 is 12 residues. Germline CDR1 is MDHEN and CDR2 is SYDVKM.

This sequence joins TRBV27 and TRBJ1-1; 7 bases agree with TRBD1. Trimming removed 6 bases from V and 4 bases from J; junction bases left unmatched: 5. This CDR3 has 13 amino acids. The V gene's germline CDR1 is MNHEY and CDR2 SMNVEV (reference sequence). CDR3 DNA sequence: TGTGCCAGCAGGATCTCAGGGGGCACTGAAGCTTTCTTT. It specifies CASRISGGTEAFF.

This clone has just a few counts. V and J are TRBV15 and TRBJ2-7; D is possibly TRBD1 (5 bases). Trimming cost V 0 bases and J 2 bases, with 11 bases left between them. The CDR3 totals 15 residues. Looked up from germline, CDR1 is LNHNV and CDR2 is YYDKDF (reference sequence). CDR3 amino acids: CATSRDLGATYEQYF. In DNA, the CDR3 is TGTGCCACCAGCAGAGATCTTGGGGCTACCTACGAGCAGTACTTC.

This chain uses TRBV7-2 with TRBJ2-3; 8 positions match TRBD2. Per germline, CDR1 SGHTA and CDR2 FQGNSA. The CDR3 consists of 16 residues. V shed 2 bases and J 4 bases; nucleotides not matched to a gene: 8. The CDR3 here is CASSLPGGRNPDTQYF. The CDR3 DNA follows: TGTGCCAGCAGCTTACCCGGCGGGAGGAACCCAGATACGCAGTATTTT.

V is TRBV28 and J is TRBJ1-2; 9 bases line up with TRBD1. Germline CDR1 MDHEN, CDR2 SYDVKM. The CDR3 has 15 residues. Here the CDR3 reads CGATTGGWGNYGYTF. CDR3 bases: TGTGGCGCCACCACAGGGGGCTGGGGTAACTATGGCTACACCTTC.

This clone has only one observation. The chain uses TRBV7-9 and TRBJ1-1; 7 nucleotides line up with TRBD1. V trimming: 6 bases; J trimming: 1 base; junction bases outside the gene matches: 8. The CDR3 has 15 amino acids. Germline CDR1 is SEHNR and CDR2 is FQNEAQ (reference sequence). The chain's CDR3 is CASRPRQGENTEAFF. CDR3 sequence (DNA): TGTGCCAGCAGACCTAGACAGGGAGAGAACACTGAAGCTTTCTTT.

The chain couples TRBV7-9 to TRBJ2-2, with TRBD1 as a possible D gene (5 bases). The germline V gene encodes CDR1 SEHNR and CDR2 FQNEAQ (reference sequence). Trimming took 5 bases from V and 6 from J, leaving 16 bases between them. This CDR3 spans 15 amino acids. The CDR3 DNA reads TGTGCCAGCAGCCCAAGGACACTCTCCGCCGGGGAGCTGTTTTTT. It yields the protein CASSPRTLSAGELFF.

This chain uses TRBV5-4 with TRBJ2-1, with a weak D call TRBD2 (5 bases). Germline CDR1 reads SGHNT; CDR2 reads YYREEE (reference sequence). Trimming cost V 0 bases and J 5 bases, with 9 bases left between them. This CDR3 has 14 amino acids. The CDR3 protein is CASSLGLADNEQFF. The DNA of the CDR3 is TGTGCCAGCAGCTTGGGGCTAGCAGACAATGAGCAGTTCTTC.

This chain uses TRBV11-3 with TRBJ2-1, with TRBD2 matching over 7 bases. Germline trimming cut 3 bases from V and 0 bases from J; bases unmatched to any gene: 2. The CDR3 has 15 amino acids. CDR1 and CDR2 (germline): SGHNT, YENEEA. The CDR3 is CASSFGGSSYNEQFF. The CDR3 DNA follows: TGTGCCAGCAGCTTTGGCGGGAGCTCCTACAATGAGCAGTTCTTC.

V usage is TRBV9 and J usage is TRBJ2-3, with 13 bases identical to TRBD2. The CDR3 sequence is 18 residues long. Losses at the gene ends were 3 bases for V and 0 bases for J; bases not matched to a gene: 7. Germline V lookup: CDR1 SGDLS, CDR2 YYNGEE. This CDR3 is CASSGAGTSGTSTDTQYF. In DNA form, the CDR3 reads TGTGCCAGCAGCGGTGCCGGGACTAGCGGGACTAGCACAGATACGCAGTATTTT.

The V and J genes are TRBV28 and TRBJ2-7; 12 positions agree with TRBD1. The CDR3 spans 16 residues. The germline V gene has CDR1 MDHEN and CDR2 SYDVKM. V trimming: 6 bases; J trimming: 5 bases; junction bases outside the gene matches: 11. CDR3 bases: TGTGCCAGCAGGCATGCCGGGACAGGGGGCTGGAACGAGCAGTACTTC. This translates into CASRHAGTGGWNEQYF.

The chain combines TRBV5-8 with TRBJ1-2; D is unresolved. V lost 1 base to trimming and J lost 10 bases, with 11 bases between them. Germline V lookup: CDR1 SGHTS, CDR2 YDEGEE. The CDR3 has 12 amino acids. The chain's CDR3 is CASSLPSSSYTF. In DNA form, the CDR3 reads TGTGCCAGCAGCTTGCCCTCGAGTTCCTACACCTTC. The entire variable domain, with the rest obtained from reference TRBV5-8 and TRBJ1-2, is as follows: EAGVTQSPTHLIKTRGQQATLRCSPISGHTSVYWYQQALGLGLQFLLWYDEGEERNRGNFPPRFSGRQFPNYSSELNVNALELEDSALYLCASSLPSSSYTFGSGTRLTVV.

This clone appeared once. This rearrangement joins TRBV2 to TRBJ1-5; 8 positions match TRBD1. V lost 6 bases to trimming and J lost 9 bases; unmatched junction nucleotides: 10. The length of the CDR3 is 14 residues. CDR1 and CDR2 from the germline V gene are SNHLY and FYNNEI. CDR3 in amino acids: CASRGDRGSTPQHF. CDR3 nucleotides: TGTGCCAGCAGAGGAGACAGGGGATCTACGCCCCAGCATTTT. Filled out from reference TRBV2 and TRBJ1-5, the complete variable domain reads EPEVTQTPSHQVTQMGQEVILRCVPISNHLYFYWYRQILGQKVEFLVSFYNNEISEKSEIFDDQFSVERPDGSNFTLKIRSTKLEDSAMYFCASRGDRGSTPQHFGDGTRLSIL.

The chain links TRBV7-2 to TRBJ2-3; 9 nucleotides match TRBD1. The CDR3 is made up of 17 amino acids. Germline CDR1 reads SGHTA; CDR2 reads FQGNSA. V shed 5 bases, J shed 3 bases, and the junction held 12 bases outside the gene matches. Here the CDR3 reads CASSIAPTGGETDTQYF. The CDR3 DNA reads TGTGCCAGCAGCATCGCCCCTACAGGGGGCGAGACAGATACGCAGTATTTT.

The genes are TRBV19 and TRBJ2-1; tentatively, D is TRBD2 (6 bases). Germline V CDR1 and CDR2: LNHDA, SQIVND (reference sequence). Trimming pared 5 bases from V and 3 bases from J, leaving 14 bases between. The CDR3 has 15 amino acids. The CDR3 spells CASSFGLANYNEQFF. The CDR3 DNA reads TGTGCCAGTAGTTTCGGGCTAGCGAACTACAATGAGCAGTTCTTC.

The chain uses TRBV18 and TRBJ2-1, with D unresolved. Trimming took 1 base from V and 5 from J, leaving 6 bases between them. Germline values: CDR1 KGHSH, CDR2 LQKENI. The CDR3 contains 13 residues. The CDR3 bases are TGTGCCAGCTCACCACTGAACAACAATGAGCAGTTCTTC. Translated: CASSPLNNNEQFF. The variable domain in full, completed from reference TRBV18 and TRBJ2-1, reads NAGVMQNPRHLVRRRGQEARLRCSPMKGHSHVYWYRQLPEEGLKFMVYLQKENIIDESGMPKERFSAEFPKEGPSILRIQQVVRGDSAAYFCASSPLNNNEQFFGPGTRLTVL.

The chain uses TRBV5-4 and TRBJ1-1, with a weak D call TRBD1 (5 bases). Germline assignment: CDR1 SGHNT and CDR2 YYREEE (reference sequence). V was shortened by 1 base and J by 8 bases, with 12 bases between the two germline ends. The CDR3 consists of 13 residues. In DNA, the CDR3 is TGTGCCAGCAGCTTGTTCCAGGGTAGAGAAGCTTTCTTT. Encoded protein: CASSLFQGREAFF.

The chain combines TRBV7-2 with TRBJ2-7; possible D gene TRBD1, 6 bases. The V and J ends lost 4 bases and 6 bases respectively, with 16 bases between them. The length of the CDR3 is 14 residues. The germline CDR1 and CDR2 sequences are SGHTA and FQGNSA. The CDR3 DNA follows: TGTGCCAGCAGCTGGAGACAGGCAGTCGCCGAGCAGTACTTC. Translation gives CASSWRQAVAEQYF.

The genes are TRBV28 and TRBJ2-1; the match to TRBD2 covers 7 bases. Germline CDR1 reads MDHEN; CDR2 reads SYDVKM. After removal of 2 bases from V and 10 bases from J, the junction contained 11 bases not matched to a gene. This CDR3 has 15 residues. The CDR3 nucleotides read TGTGCCAGCAGTTTACTTGGCGGGAGTTCGGGGGAGCAGTTCTTC. Its translation: CASSLLGGSSGEQFF.

The V call is TRBV18, the J call TRBJ2-7; possible D gene TRBD2, 6 bases. Germline-derived CDR1 and CDR2 are KGHSH and LQKENI. V was clipped by 4 bases and J by 1 base, with 14 bases between them. This CDR3 contains 15 residues. In DNA, the CDR3 is TGTGCCAGCTCACACGCGAGCAGCGGGTCCTACGAGCAGTACTTC. It translates to CASSHASSGSYEQYF. The whole variable domain, remainder taken from reference TRBV18 and TRBJ2-7, is NAGVMQNPRHLVRRRGQEARLRCSPMKGHSHVYWYRQLPEEGLKFMVYLQKENIIDESGMPKERFSAEFPKEGPSILRIQQVVRGDSAAYFCASSHASSGSYEQYFGPGTRLTVT.

The genes are TRBV4-3 and TRBJ2-7; the match to TRBD1 covers 8 bases. The junction had 6 bases not matched to a gene; V was cut back by 1 base and J by 1 base. This CDR3 is built from 16 residues. Looked up from germline, CDR1 is LGHNA and CDR2 is YSLEER. The DNA for the CDR3 is TGCGCCAGCAGCCAAGGTGCTGGACAGGGATCCTACGAGCAGTACTTC. Translating it yields CASSQGAGQGSYEQYF.

The CDR3 sequence: CASSSGLASDTQYF. CDR3 DNA: TGTGCCAGCAGCTCGGGACTAGCATCAGATACGCAGTATTTT. The rearrangement links TRBV7-6 to TRBJ2-3; 9 nucleotides line up with TRBD2. CDR1 is SGHVS, CDR2 FNYEAQ, per germline. V gave up 4 bases and J gave up 4 bases; unmatched junction bases: 3. The CDR3 is 14 residues long. Looking up the rest from reference TRBV7-6 and TRBJ2-3 gives the full variable domain: GAGVSQSPRYKVTKRGQDVALRCDPISGHVSLYWYRQALGQGPEFLTYFNYEAQQDKSGLPNDRFSAERPEGSISTLTIQRTEQRDSAMYRCASSSGLASDTQYFGPGTRLTVL.